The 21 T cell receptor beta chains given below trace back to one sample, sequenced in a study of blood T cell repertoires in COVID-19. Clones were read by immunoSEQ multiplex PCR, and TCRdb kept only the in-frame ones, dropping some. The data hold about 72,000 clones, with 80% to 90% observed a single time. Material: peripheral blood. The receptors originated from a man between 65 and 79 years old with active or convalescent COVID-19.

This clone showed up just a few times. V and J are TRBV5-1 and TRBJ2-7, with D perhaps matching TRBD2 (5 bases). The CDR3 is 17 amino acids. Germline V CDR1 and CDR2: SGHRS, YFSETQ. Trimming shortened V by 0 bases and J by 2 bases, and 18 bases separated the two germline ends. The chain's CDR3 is CASSLGPRGADAYEQYF. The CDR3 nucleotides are TGCGCCAGCAGCTTGGGCCCGCGAGGAGCGGACGCCTACGAGCAGTACTTC.

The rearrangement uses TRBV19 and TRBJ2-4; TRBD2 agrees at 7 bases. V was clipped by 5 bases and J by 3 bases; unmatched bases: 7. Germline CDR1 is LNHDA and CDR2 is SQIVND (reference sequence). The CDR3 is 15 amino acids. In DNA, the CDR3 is TGTGCCAGTAGTCCCCGGACTAGTGGCAAAAACATTCAGTACTTC. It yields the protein CASSPRTSGKNIQYF. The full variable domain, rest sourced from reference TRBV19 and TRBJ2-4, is DGGITQSPKYLFRKEGQNVTLSCEQNLNHDAMYWYRQDPGQGLRLIYYSQIVNDFQKGDIAEGYSVSREKKESFPLTVTSAQKNPTAFYLCASSPRTSGKNIQYFGAGTRLSVL.

The CDR3 loop reads CASSLSAGLVNEQFF. Here the CDR3 DNA reads TGTGCCAGCAGCTTGTCGGCCGGGTTGGTTAATGAGCAGTTCTTC. This rearrangement joins TRBV5-8 to TRBJ2-1; unclear D gene. V gave up 1 base and J gave up 7 bases, with 15 bases separating them. Germline loops: CDR1 SGHTS, CDR2 YDEGEE. This CDR3 spans 15 amino acids.

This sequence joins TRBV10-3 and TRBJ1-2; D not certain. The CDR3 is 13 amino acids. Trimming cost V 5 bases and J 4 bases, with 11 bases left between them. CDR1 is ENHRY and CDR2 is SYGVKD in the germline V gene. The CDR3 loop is CAISIDFTYGYTF. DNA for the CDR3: TGTGCCATCAGTATCGACTTTACCTATGGCTACACCTTC.

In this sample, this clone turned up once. For the CDR3, the DNA is TGTGCCAGCAGCTTAATGGGACAGGGACTATGGGGCTACACCTTC. It encodes CASSLMGQGLWGYTF. The chain links TRBV7-2 to TRBJ1-2, with TRBD1 identical over 9 bases. CDR3 size: 15 residues. The germline gives CDR1 SGHTA, CDR2 FQGNSA. V dropped 2 bases and J dropped 8; count of bases not matched to a gene: 9.

The CDR3 nucleotides are TGTGCCAGCACCCCGGGTAACTCTGGGGCCAACGTCCTGACTTTC. It yields the protein CASTPGNSGANVLTF. This chain connects TRBV5-5 to TRBJ2-6; D not certain. Germline-derived CDR1 and CDR2 are SGHKS and YYEKEE (reference sequence). The CDR3 consists of 15 residues. Trimming left V 6 bases short and J 0 bases short, with 10 bases between.

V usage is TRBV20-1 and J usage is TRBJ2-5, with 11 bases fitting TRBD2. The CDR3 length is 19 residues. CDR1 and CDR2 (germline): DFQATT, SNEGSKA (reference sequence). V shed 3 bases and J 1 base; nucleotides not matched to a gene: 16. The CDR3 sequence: CSASPLAASGRPRQETQYF. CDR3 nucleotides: TGCAGTGCTAGTCCTCTTGCGGCTAGCGGGAGGCCACGCCAAGAGACCCAGTACTTC.

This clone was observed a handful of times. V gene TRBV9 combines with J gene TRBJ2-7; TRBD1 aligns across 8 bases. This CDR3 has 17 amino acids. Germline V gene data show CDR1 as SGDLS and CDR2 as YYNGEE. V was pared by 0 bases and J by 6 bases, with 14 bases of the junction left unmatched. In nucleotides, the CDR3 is TGTGCCAGCAGCGTAGGCCGAGGACAGGGCTTAATGAGCGAGCAGTACTTC. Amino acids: CASSVGRGQGLMSEQYF.

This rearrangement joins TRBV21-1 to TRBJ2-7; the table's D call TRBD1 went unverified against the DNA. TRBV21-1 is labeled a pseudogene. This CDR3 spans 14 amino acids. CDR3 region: CASRTEPRLYEQYF. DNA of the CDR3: TGTGCCAGCAGGACAGAACCTAGACTCTACGAGCAGTACTTC.

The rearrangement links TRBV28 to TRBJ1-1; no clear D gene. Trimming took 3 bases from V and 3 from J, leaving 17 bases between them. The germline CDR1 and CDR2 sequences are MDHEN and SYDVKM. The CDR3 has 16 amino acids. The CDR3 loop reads CASSFVNRAGDTEAFF. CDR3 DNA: TGTGCCAGCAGTTTTGTCAATAGGGCCGGGGACACTGAAGCTTTCTTT.

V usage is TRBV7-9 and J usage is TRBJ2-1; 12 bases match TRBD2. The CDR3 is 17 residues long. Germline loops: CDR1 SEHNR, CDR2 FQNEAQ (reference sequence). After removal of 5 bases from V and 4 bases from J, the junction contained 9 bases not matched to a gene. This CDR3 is CASSPRLAGGRYNEQFF. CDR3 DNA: TGTGCCAGCAGCCCTCGGCTAGCGGGAGGGAGATACAATGAGCAGTTCTTC.

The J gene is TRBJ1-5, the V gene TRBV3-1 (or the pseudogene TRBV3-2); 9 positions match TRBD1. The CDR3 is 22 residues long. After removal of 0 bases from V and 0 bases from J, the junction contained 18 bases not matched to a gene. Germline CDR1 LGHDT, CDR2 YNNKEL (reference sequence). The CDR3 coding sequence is TGTGCCAGCAGCCAAGAACCAAGGTTGGCAGGACAGGGGTCCTATAGCAATCAGCCCCAGCATTTT. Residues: CASSQEPRLAGQGSYSNQPQHF.

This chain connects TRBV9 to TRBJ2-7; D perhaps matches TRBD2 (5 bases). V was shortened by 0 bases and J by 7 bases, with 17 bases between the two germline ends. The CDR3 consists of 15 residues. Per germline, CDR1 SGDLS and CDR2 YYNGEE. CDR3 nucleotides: TGTGCCAGCAGCGTAGATTGGGAGATAAGAGGGGAGCAGTACTTC. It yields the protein CASSVDWEIRGEQYF.

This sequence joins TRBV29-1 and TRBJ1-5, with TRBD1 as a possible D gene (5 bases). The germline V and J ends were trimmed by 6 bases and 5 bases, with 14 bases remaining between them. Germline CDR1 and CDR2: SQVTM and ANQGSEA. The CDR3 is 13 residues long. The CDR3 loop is CSVVVGGDQPQHF. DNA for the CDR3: TGCAGCGTGGTTGTCGGGGGTGATCAGCCCCAGCATTTT.

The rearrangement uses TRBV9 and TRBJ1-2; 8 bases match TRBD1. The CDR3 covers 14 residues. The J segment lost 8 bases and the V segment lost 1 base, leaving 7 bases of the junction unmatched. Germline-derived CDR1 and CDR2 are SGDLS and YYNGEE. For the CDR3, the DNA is TGTGCCAGCAGCGTACAGGGGGCCGCCGAGGGCTACACCTTC. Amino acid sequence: CASSVQGAAEGYTF.

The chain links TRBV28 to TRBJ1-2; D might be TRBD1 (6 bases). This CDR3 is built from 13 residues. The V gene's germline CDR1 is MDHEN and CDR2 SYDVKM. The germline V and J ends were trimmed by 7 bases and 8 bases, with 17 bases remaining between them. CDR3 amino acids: CASTGTMAPGYTF. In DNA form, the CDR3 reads TGTGCCAGCACCGGGACAATGGCCCCGGGCTACACCTTC.

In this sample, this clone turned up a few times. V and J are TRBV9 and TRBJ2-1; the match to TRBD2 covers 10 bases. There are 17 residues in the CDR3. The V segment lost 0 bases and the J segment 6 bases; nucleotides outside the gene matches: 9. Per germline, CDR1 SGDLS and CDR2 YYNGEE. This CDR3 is CASSVGASGSSVNEQFF. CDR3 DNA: TGTGCCAGCAGCGTAGGAGCTAGCGGGAGTTCGGTCAATGAGCAGTTCTTC.

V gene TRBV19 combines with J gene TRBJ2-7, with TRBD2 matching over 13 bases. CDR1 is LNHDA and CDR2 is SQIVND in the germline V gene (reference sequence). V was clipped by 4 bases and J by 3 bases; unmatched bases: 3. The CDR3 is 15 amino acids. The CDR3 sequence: CASSKGTSGIYEQYF. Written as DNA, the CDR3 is TGTGCCAGTAGTAAGGGGACTAGCGGGATCTACGAGCAGTACTTC.

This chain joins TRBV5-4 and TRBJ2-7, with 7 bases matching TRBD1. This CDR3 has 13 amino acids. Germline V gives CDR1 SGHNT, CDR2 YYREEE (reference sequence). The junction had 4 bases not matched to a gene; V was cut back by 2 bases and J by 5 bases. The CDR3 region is CASSFDRVHEQYF. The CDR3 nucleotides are TGTGCCAGCAGCTTTGACAGGGTTCACGAGCAGTACTTC.

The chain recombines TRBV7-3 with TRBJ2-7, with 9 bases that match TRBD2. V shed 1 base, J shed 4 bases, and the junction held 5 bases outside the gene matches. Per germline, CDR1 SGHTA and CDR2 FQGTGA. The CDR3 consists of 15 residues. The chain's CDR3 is CASSLNGGRGYEQYF. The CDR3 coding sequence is TGTGCCAGCAGCTTAAATGGCGGGAGGGGATACGAGCAGTACTTC.

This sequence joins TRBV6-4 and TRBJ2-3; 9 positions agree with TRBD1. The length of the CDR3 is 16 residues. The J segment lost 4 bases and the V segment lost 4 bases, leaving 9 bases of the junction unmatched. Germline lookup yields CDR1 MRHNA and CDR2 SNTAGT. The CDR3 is CASSVGSGQGADTQYF. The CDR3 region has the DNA TGTGCCAGCAGTGTTGGATCGGGACAGGGTGCAGATACGCAGTATTTT.